The 14 T cell receptor beta chains given below trace back to one sample, sequenced in a study of blood T cells in healthy people across ages. The use of a sample-barcoded 5' primer and a J-beta primer mix characterized a second PCR of roughly 7 to 12 cycles. MiXCR, run by TCRdb on the 5' RACE reads, gives a single entry per CDR3 protein. The sample includes approximately 820,000 distinct CDR3 sequences, around 43% seen only once; the top ten take around 21%. The sample taken for sequencing was blood. The source of these receptors is a man in his sixties in good health.

The chain joins TRBV14 to TRBJ2-1, with TRBD2 matching over 8 bases. Germline V gene data show CDR1 as SGHDN and CDR2 as FVKESK. The ends lost 3 bases at V and 7 bases at J; junction bases unmatched: 8. The CDR3 has 15 amino acids. CDR3 region: CASSHLRGAENEQFF. In nucleotides, the CDR3 is TGTGCCAGCAGCCACCTGCGGGGGGCCGAGAATGAGCAGTTCTTC.

This clonotype appeared a few times. This rearrangement joins TRBV6-1 to TRBJ1-6; D might be TRBD1 (6 bases). The CDR3 length is 13 residues. Germline-derived CDR1 and CDR2 are MNHNS and SASEGT. V was clipped by 4 bases and J by 9 bases, with 10 bases between them. The chain's CDR3 is CASSGTGRSPLHF. CDR3 sequence (DNA): TGTGCCAGCAGTGGAACAGGGCGTTCACCCCTCCACTTT.

This clonotype was detected only a few times. This chain uses TRBV2 with TRBJ2-7; tentative D call: TRBD1 (6 bases). Trimming pared 0 bases from V and 12 bases from J, leaving 15 bases between. CDR1 is SNHLY, CDR2 FYNNEI, per germline. The CDR3 totals 13 residues. CDR3 coding DNA: TGTGCCAGCAGTGAAGCGCAACAGGGTTATCCGTACTTC. This sequence encodes CASSEAQQGYPYF.

The table lists this clonotype with a few counts. The CDR3 region is CASRPRNRGYEQYF. CDR3 DNA: TGTGCCAGCCGACCCCGAAACAGGGGCTACGAGCAGTACTTC. This chain uses TRBV27 with TRBJ2-7; 7 positions agree with TRBD1. CDR1 and CDR2 (germline): MNHEY, SMNVEV (reference sequence). The V gene end was trimmed by 8 bases and the J gene end by 3 bases; junction bases not matched to a gene: 10. The CDR3 runs 14 residues.

This clonotype has just a few counts. The chain combines TRBV7-2 with TRBJ2-5, with 7 bases fitting TRBD1. The J call may not be correct, given that the DNA end is closer to TRBJ2-7. The CDR3 spans 14 residues. The germline CDR1 and CDR2 sequences are SGHTA and FQGNSA. CDR3 in amino acids: CASSRQGYSYEQYF. CDR3 sequence (DNA): TGTGCCAGCAGCCGACAGGGATATTCCTACGAGCAGTACTTC.

This chain connects TRBV25-1 to TRBJ2-5, with TRBD2 matching over 7 bases. Trimming took 1 base from V and 11 from J; bases not matched to a gene: 19. Germline-derived CDR1 and CDR2 are MGHDK and SYGVNS. The CDR3 extends over 17 amino acids. The CDR3 reads CASSEFPRLADYNEQYF. DNA for the CDR3: TGTGCCAGCAGTGAATTCCCCCGACTAGCAGACTACAATGAGCAGTACTTC.

The J gene is TRBJ2-1, the V gene TRBV20-1; the D gene is possibly TRBD1 (6 bases). Trimming stripped 0 bases from V and 0 bases from J, with 12 bases between. Germline CDR1 reads DFQATT; CDR2 reads SNEGSKA (reference sequence). This CDR3 region has 16 residues. The CDR3 DNA follows: TGCAGTGCTAGAGATGTGACAGGCCTCTCCTACAATGAGCAGTTCTTC. Translated: CSARDVTGLSYNEQFF.

This clonotype was detected only once. The V gene is TRBV20-1, the J gene TRBJ2-1; D is perhaps TRBD2 (7 bases). Germline V gene lookup returns CDR1 DFQATT and CDR2 SNEGSKA (reference sequence). There are 14 residues in the CDR3. The ends were cut back, 6 bases at V and 12 bases at J, with 24 bases in the middle. The CDR3 loop reads CSAQMRGGGLGQFF. CDR3 DNA sequence: TGCAGTGCCCAAATGAGAGGGGGGGGTTTAGGGCAGTTCTTC.

This clonotype was seen more than once but under ten times. The chain is built from TRBV25-1 and TRBJ2-5; D call uncertain. Germline V lookup: CDR1 MGHDK, CDR2 SYGVNS. The CDR3 sequence is 13 residues long. V was trimmed by 2 bases and J by 4 bases, leaving 8 bases between them. The CDR3 region has the DNA TGTGCCAGCAGTGAAGTTTCGGGAGAGACCCAGTACTTC. Residues: CASSEVSGETQYF.

A few counts support this clonotype. This rearrangement joins TRBV28 to TRBJ2-5; perhaps D is TRBD1 or TRBD2 (5 bases each). Germline lookup yields CDR1 MDHEN and CDR2 SYDVKM. This CDR3 spans 15 amino acids. The V and J ends lost 3 bases and 9 bases respectively, with 20 bases between them. CDR3 loop: CASSLRGTSMKAQYF. The CDR3 DNA follows: TGTGCCAGCAGTTTGAGGGGAACGAGTATGAAGGCCCAGTACTTC.

The CDR3 sequence is CASSYGTPVAYEQFF. DNA for the CDR3: TGTGCCAGCAGTTATGGGACACCTGTGGCCTACGAGCAGTTCTTC. The chain uses TRBV6-6 and TRBJ2-1; weak D call: TRBD1 (6 bases). CDR3 length equals 15 residues. The ends were cut back, 3 bases at V and 10 bases at J, with 19 bases in the middle. The V gene's germline CDR1 is MNHNY and CDR2 SVGAGI (reference sequence).

The CDR3 sequence is CASSDSSDNEQFF. CDR3 nucleotide sequence: TGTGCCAGCAGTGATTCTAGCGATAATGAGCAGTTCTTC. The V gene is TRBV6-5, the J gene TRBJ2-1, with a possible D match to TRBD2 (6 bases). The CDR3 is 13 residues long. Germline V CDR1 and CDR2: MNHEY, SVGAGI. V dropped 5 bases and J dropped 7 bases, with 12 bases sitting between them.

This clonotype has just a few counts. J is TRBJ2-3 and V is TRBV6-2 or TRBV6-3; D unclear. Germline V gene sequence: CDR1 MNHEY, CDR2 SVGEGT. This CDR3 region has 17 residues. Trimming took off 0 bases at V and 2 bases at J, with 15 bases between the two ends. CDR3 DNA: TGTGCCAGCAGTTACTCGAGTCCGGTGCTAGACACAGATACGCAGTATTTT. Its protein is CASSYSSPVLDTDTQYF.

The chain employs TRBV11-2 and TRBJ2-4, with 16 bases matching TRBD2. Losses at the gene ends were 2 bases for V and 6 bases for J; bases not matched to a gene: 16. The CDR3 contains 21 residues. Germline V gene lookup returns CDR1 SGHAT and CDR2 FQNNGV. The CDR3 is CASSLYVYDGTSGGGGNIQYF. In nucleotides, the CDR3 is TGTGCCAGCAGCTTATACGTTTACGATGGGACTAGCGGGGGGGGTGGAAACATTCAGTACTTC.